The source of this T cell receptor (beta chain) is a study of immune cell composition in non-small cell lung cancer (dated by TCRdb to 2015 to 2018). The study in broad terms: Histologic subtype was assigned using H&E plus p63, CK5, Napsin A and TTF-1 immunohistochemistry, mainly lung adenocarcinoma or squamous cell carcinoma. Using Adaptive Biotechnologies, the researchers ran TCR-beta sequencing on around 33 paired NSCLC tumour and non-adjacent lung specimens, along with about two dozen tumour-only specimens. Supplementary cohort #1 consisted of approximately 9 lung adenocarcinoma cases with paired tumour/lung TCR-beta sequencing and with TIL populations generated to assess tumour reactivity. A few tumour specimens that had TCR-beta data belonged to rare histological subtypes and were left out of the subtype comparisons. Summary of the overall study and its limitations: No significant correlation was found between smoking pack-years and tumour TCR-beta clonality. Nearly half of NSCLC cases had tumour-associated clones >0.5%, found in 33% of adenocarcinomas compared with approximately 77% of squamous carcinomas. In approximately 10 adenocarcinoma cases, maximal tumour-associated clone frequency correlated strongly with TIL tumour reactivity, whereas overall clonality did not. The reactivity cohort included only approximately 11 cases, and whether tumour-reactive clones share sequences with the dominant in vivo tumour-associated clones was not shown.

A two-step multiplex PCR was used to amplify TCR-beta CDR3 regions from genomic DNA, and Illumina-compatible adaptors were added in the second step. As a commercial immunoSEQ service, TCR-beta immunosequencing was carried out on an Illumina platform. Regarding the original processing steps: Repertoires were described by productive clonality and by Top 10 Clones, which is the percentage of T-cell templates coming from the ten most frequent sequences. Productive clonality ranged from 0 to 1, with 1 indicating a monoclonal population. Sequences comprising at least 0.1% of tumour T-cell templates but absent from matched non-adjacent lung were defined as tumour-associated clones and were identified via log10 scatter plots. Student's t-tests were used for two-group comparisons, ANOVA for comparisons across stages, and linear regression for relationships, with analyses done in GraphPad Prism7 and R. The immuneACCESS repertoire file appears here via TCRdb, limited to in-frame rearrangements. These files lack a portion of the clones; in checked studies, under half of the deficit traces to unresolved V genes, and the cause of the others is not known. V, J and clone size are taken as reported in that table, and D and trimming were inferred from the DNA itself. This sample holds 7,200 or so clones; 67% were observed only once. The ten top clones hold around 11% of the sample.

Comments on this clone: Its antigen is unknown. No much larger clonotype is one base removed from it; base qualities were not supplied.

Normal lung samples came from the same patient and consisted of non-adjacent lung tissue collected as far from the tumour as possible, at a distance of at least 3 cm. From frozen aliquots of unsorted single-cell suspensions, genomic DNA was isolated using the QIAamp DNA kit. Tissues were received within 2 hours of resection and processed immediately into single-cell suspensions. Tissue was mechanically dissociated and enzymatically digested with DNase I, collagenase I and hyaluronidase for around 27 minutes at 37 °C, then filtered and RBC-lysed. The sample consisted of non-adjacent lung tissue. The receptor was isolated from a human donor with non-small cell lung cancer.

This receptor has the CDR3 CATSQGPSSGNTIYF. The DNA sequence reads TGTGCCACCAGCCAGGGTCCAAGCTCTGGAAACACCATATATTTT. The chain is encoded by TRBV15 joined to TRBJ1-3, and TRBD1 may be the D gene, going by 5 matching bases. V is shortened by 5 bases, J by 0 bases, and the region joining them spans 11 bases. In the germline V gene (reference sequence), CDR1 corresponds to LNHNV and CDR2 to YYDKDF. Counted from cysteine to phenylalanine, this CDR3 has 15 amino acids. Kept here is only the CDR3 DNA, which spans 45 bases and is read in frame from base 1.